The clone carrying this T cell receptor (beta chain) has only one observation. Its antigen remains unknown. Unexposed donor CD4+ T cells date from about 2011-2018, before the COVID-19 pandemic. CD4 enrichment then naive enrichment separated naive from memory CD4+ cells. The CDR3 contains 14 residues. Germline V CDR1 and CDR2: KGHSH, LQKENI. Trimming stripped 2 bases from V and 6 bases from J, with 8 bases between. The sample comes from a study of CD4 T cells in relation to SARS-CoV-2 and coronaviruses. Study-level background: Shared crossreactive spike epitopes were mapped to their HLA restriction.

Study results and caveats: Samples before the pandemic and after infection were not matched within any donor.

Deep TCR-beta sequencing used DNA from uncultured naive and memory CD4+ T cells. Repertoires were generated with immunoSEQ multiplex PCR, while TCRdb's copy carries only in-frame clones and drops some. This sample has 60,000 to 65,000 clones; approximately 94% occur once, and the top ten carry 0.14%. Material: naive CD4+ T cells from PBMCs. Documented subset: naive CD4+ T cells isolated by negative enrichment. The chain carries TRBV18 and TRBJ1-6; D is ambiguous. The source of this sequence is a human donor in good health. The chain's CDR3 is CASSPGTANSPLHF. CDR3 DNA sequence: TGTGCCAGCTCACCAGGCACAGCTAATTCACCCCTCCACTTT.